These T cell receptor beta chains were read from a single sample in a study of beta chain features in type 1 diabetes. Libraries were prepared by immunoSEQ multiplex PCR; TCRdb keeps only in-frame clonotypes and omits some of them. This table holds about 53,000 clones, 50% to 75% found once. The sequenced sample was stem cell memory CD4+ T cells from blood. The receptors were gathered from a woman aged 30 to 39 with type 1 diabetes. Both conserved end residues are part of each CDR3. The order of the fields is clone size, D gene, J gene, V gene, CDR3 DNA, CDR3 protein. A D gene is named only where the DNA matches it firmly. Some rows have no size entry. The others give once, few or many, or a class for an expanded clone.

clone_size: .; d_call: TRBD2; j_call: TRBJ2-3; v_call: TRBV29-1; cdr3_nt: TGCAGCGTTGAAGATAGACTAGCGGGAGTACCAGATACGCAGTATTTT; cdr3_aa: CSVEDRLAGVPDTQYF
clone_size: .; d_call: TRBD2; j_call: TRBJ2-1; v_call: TRBV19; cdr3_nt: TGTGCCAGTAGTTTCGGACTAGCCGTCAATGAGCAGTTCTTC; cdr3_aa: CASSFGLAVNEQFF
clone_size: .; d_call: .; j_call: TRBJ1-2; v_call: TRBV2; cdr3_nt: TGTGCCAGCAGTGAGTTTCAGGGAAACTATGGCTACACCTTC; cdr3_aa: CASSEFQGNYGYTF
clone_size: .; d_call: TRBD1; j_call: TRBJ2-1; v_call: TRBV7-3; cdr3_nt: TGTGCCAGCAGCCGGACAGGGCCGGGGGTTGAGCAGTTCTTC; cdr3_aa: CASSRTGPGVEQFF
clone_size: .; d_call: TRBD1; j_call: TRBJ2-4; v_call: TRBV7-8; cdr3_nt: TGTGCCAGCAGCCCCCGGACAGGGTTTGCCAAAAACATTCAGTACTTC; cdr3_aa: CASSPRTGFAKNIQYF
clone_size: .; d_call: TRBD1; j_call: TRBJ2-5; v_call: TRBV10-1; cdr3_nt: TGCGCCAGCAGTGAGTCGAGACAGGGGACCCAGTACTTC; cdr3_aa: CASSESRQGTQYF
clone_size: .; d_call: TRBD1; j_call: TRBJ2-2; v_call: TRBV18; cdr3_nt: TGTGCCAGCTCTCCGCAGGGGGCGAACACCGGGGAGCTGTTTTTT; cdr3_aa: CASSPQGANTGELFF
clone_size: .; d_call: .; j_call: TRBJ1-5; v_call: TRBV4-2; cdr3_nt: TGTGCCAGCAGCCAGGCCCGGACGGAGGGGTATAGCAATCAGCCCCAGCATTTT; cdr3_aa: CASSQARTEGYSNQPQHF
clone_size: .; d_call: .; j_call: TRBJ2-2; v_call: TRBV27; cdr3_nt: TGTGCCAGCAGTTTCCGGGGGTACACCGGGGAGCTGTTTTTT; cdr3_aa: CASSFRGYTGELFF
clone_size: once; d_call: .; j_call: TRBJ2-5; v_call: TRBV5-1; cdr3_nt: TGCGCCAGCAGCACCGGGGGGCTAGCGTTGGAGACCCAGTACTTC; cdr3_aa: CASSTGGLALETQYF
clone_size: .; d_call: TRBD1; j_call: TRBJ1-2; v_call: TRBV6-5; cdr3_nt: TGTGCCAGCAGAACGGGACAGGGGGCGTCTGGCTACACCTTC; cdr3_aa: CASRTGQGASGYTF
clone_size: .; d_call: TRBD2; j_call: TRBJ2-1; v_call: TRBV5-1; cdr3_nt: TGCGCCAGCCGGGAACAGCCGGGACTAGCGGAAGCATTCAATGAGCAGTTCTTC; cdr3_aa: CASREQPGLAEAFNEQFF
clone_size: .; d_call: .; j_call: TRBJ2-5; v_call: TRBV7-7; cdr3_nt: TGTGCTAGCAGCTTAGAGAGGGAAGAGACCCAGTACTTC; cdr3_aa: CASSLEREETQYF
clone_size: .; d_call: .; j_call: TRBJ2-5; v_call: TRBV5-4; cdr3_nt: TGTGCCAGCAGCTCGGAGCCCGGGGAGACCCAGTACTTC; cdr3_aa: CASSSEPGETQYF
clone_size: .; d_call: TRBD1; j_call: TRBJ1-2; v_call: TRBV6-6; cdr3_nt: TGTGCCAGCAGTCTACCTCCGGGACAGGGGATCTATGGCTACACCTTC; cdr3_aa: CASSLPPGQGIYGYTF
clone_size: .; d_call: .; j_call: TRBJ2-5; v_call: TRBV5-1; cdr3_nt: TGCGCCAGCAGCGTTCAGGGGTACCAAGAGACCCAGTACTTC; cdr3_aa: CASSVQGYQETQYF
clone_size: .; d_call: .; j_call: TRBJ2-1; v_call: TRBV7-3; cdr3_nt: TGTGCCAGCAGCTTAACGTCTGAGAAAAATGAGCAGTTCTTC; cdr3_aa: CASSLTSEKNEQFF
clone_size: few; d_call: TRBD1; j_call: TRBJ1-1; v_call: TRBV5-1; cdr3_nt: TGCGCCAGCAGCCTGACAGGGGGCGCGGGCACTGAAGCTTTCTTT; cdr3_aa: CASSLTGGAGTEAFF
clone_size: few; d_call: TRBD1; j_call: TRBJ2-1; v_call: TRBV10-3; cdr3_nt: TGTGCCGGCGGATCGGGACAGGGGAACAATGAGCAGTTCTTC; cdr3_aa: CAGGSGQGNNEQFF
clone_size: .; d_call: .; j_call: TRBJ2-1; v_call: TRBV5-1; cdr3_nt: TGCGCCAGCAGCTTTGGCAACAACAATGAGCAGTTCTTC; cdr3_aa: CASSFGNNNEQFF
clone_size: .; d_call: .; j_call: TRBJ2-3; v_call: TRBV30; cdr3_nt: TGTGCCACATCGGGGTCGGACACAGATACGCAGTATTTT; cdr3_aa: CATSGSDTDTQYF
clone_size: .; d_call: TRBD2; j_call: TRBJ2-3; v_call: TRBV13; cdr3_nt: TGTGCCAGCAGCTTAGGTCTAGCGGGCACAGATACGCAGTATTTT; cdr3_aa: CASSLGLAGTDTQYF
clone_size: .; d_call: TRBD2; j_call: TRBJ2-1; v_call: TRBV19; cdr3_nt: TGTGCCAGTAGTGGGGCTAGCGGGAGCGGACATGAGCAGTTCTTC; cdr3_aa: CASSGASGSGHEQFF
clone_size: once; d_call: TRBD2; j_call: TRBJ2-1; v_call: TRBV5-1; cdr3_nt: TGCGCCAGCAGCTTGTCCCGGACTAGCGGGAGCAATGAGCAGTTCTTC; cdr3_aa: CASSLSRTSGSNEQFF
clone_size: .; d_call: .; j_call: TRBJ2-6; v_call: TRBV10-3; cdr3_nt: TGTGCCATCAGTCTAACAGACTCTGGGGCCAACGTCCTGACTTTC; cdr3_aa: CAISLTDSGANVLTF
clone_size: .; d_call: .; j_call: TRBJ2-7; v_call: TRBV11-3; cdr3_nt: TGTGCCAGCAGCTTAAGCTCCTACGAGCAGTACTTC; cdr3_aa: CASSLSSYEQYF
clone_size: few; d_call: .; j_call: TRBJ1-2; v_call: TRBV30; cdr3_nt: TGTGCCTGGAGTGAAGACAGGAACAACTATGGCTACACCTTC; cdr3_aa: CAWSEDRNNYGYTF
clone_size: .; d_call: .; j_call: TRBJ1-5; v_call: TRBV18; cdr3_nt: TGTGCCAGCTCACCAACTGATCAGCCCCAGCATTTT; cdr3_aa: CASSPTDQPQHF
clone_size: .; d_call: .; j_call: TRBJ1-1; v_call: TRBV27; cdr3_nt: TGTGCCAGCAGTTTATTAGTCCGGGGGGACACTGAAGCTTTCTTT; cdr3_aa: CASSLLVRGDTEAFF
clone_size: .; d_call: TRBD1; j_call: TRBJ1-2; v_call: TRBV19; cdr3_nt: TGTGCCAGTAGTATAGCGGGACAGGGCTATGGCTACACCTTC; cdr3_aa: CASSIAGQGYGYTF
clone_size: .; d_call: TRBD1; j_call: TRBJ2-7; v_call: TRBV23-1; cdr3_nt: TGCGCCAGCAGTCAAAAGTTCTTAAGTGAGCGGGACAGGGCAAACCACGAGCAGTACTTC; cdr3_aa: CASSQKFLSERDRANHEQYF
clone_size: .; d_call: TRBD1; j_call: TRBJ2-1; v_call: TRBV5-5; cdr3_nt: TGTGCCAGCAGCTTGACGGGACAGGGCTCCTACAATGAGCAGTTCTTC; cdr3_aa: CASSLTGQGSYNEQFF
clone_size: .; d_call: .; j_call: TRBJ1-2; v_call: TRBV5-8; cdr3_nt: TGTGCCAGCAGCTTGAGGCAGCGCGGGGCGTATGGCTACACCTTC; cdr3_aa: CASSLRQRGAYGYTF
clone_size: .; d_call: TRBD1; j_call: TRBJ2-1; v_call: TRBV19; cdr3_nt: TGTGCCAGTAGCAGACCGGGACAGGATTGGGATGGCCAGAATGAGCAGTTCTTC; cdr3_aa: CASSRPGQDWDGQNEQFF
clone_size: .; d_call: .; j_call: TRBJ1-5; v_call: TRBV25-1; cdr3_nt: TGTGCCAGCAGTAGCATCAATCAGCCCCAGCATTTT; cdr3_aa: CASSSINQPQHF
clone_size: .; d_call: .; j_call: TRBJ1-1; v_call: TRBV18; cdr3_nt: TGTGCCAGCTCCAGCTCGGGGGGCACTGAAGCTTTCTTT; cdr3_aa: CASSSSGGTEAFF
clone_size: few; d_call: TRBD1; j_call: TRBJ2-7; v_call: TRBV29-1; cdr3_nt: TGCAGCGTTGAAGGGGGACAGCACCTTAGACAGTACTTC; cdr3_aa: CSVEGGQHLRQYF
clone_size: .; d_call: .; j_call: TRBJ1-2; v_call: TRBV28; cdr3_nt: TGTGCCAGCGATGGGGAACGGGAAGGCTACACCTTC; cdr3_aa: CASDGEREGYTF
clone_size: .; d_call: TRBD2; j_call: TRBJ2-5; v_call: TRBV27; cdr3_nt: TGTGCCAGCAGTCCAACCCGACTAGCGGTAAAAGAGACCCAGTACTTC; cdr3_aa: CASSPTRLAVKETQYF